Reported below is one T cell receptor beta chain. This CDR3 is 15 amino acids long. Germline trimming cut 4 bases from V and 1 base from J; bases unmatched to any gene: 6. Looked up from germline, CDR1 is SGHVS and CDR2 is FQNEAQ. As originally analysed: For nucleated cells, counts were estimated from reference gene primer amplification. Here immunoSEQ multiplex PCR was the method, and the copy in TCRdb shows in-frame clones only, minus some. The V and J calls and clone size were taken over from that table, and D and trimming were inferred from the DNA. Of 200,000 to 250,000 clones in the sample, about 87% were seen once. This entry is derived from a study of blood T cell repertoires in COVID-19. One Seattle source followed patients from active infection through their disease course.

V usage is TRBV7-8 and J usage is TRBJ1-1; 7 nucleotides match TRBD1. The clonotype originates from a man aged 25 to 40 with COVID-19, enrolled during active disease. Source material: peripheral blood. In nucleotides, the CDR3 is TGTGCCAGCAGCTCGACAGGGCTTACGAACACTGAAGCTTTCTTT. Its translation: CASSSTGLTNTEAFF. Variable domain in full (rest from reference TRBV7-8 and TRBJ1-1): GAGVSQSPRYKVAKRGQDVALRCDPISGHVSLFWYQQALGQGPEFLTYFQNEAQLDKSGLPSDRFFAERPEGSVSTLKIQRTQQEDSAVYLCASSSTGLTNTEAFFGQGTRLTVV.